The sequence of this TCR beta chain was determined in a study of T cell changes during pregnancy in multiple sclerosis. Only in-frame clones appear in the TCRdb table, and some are missing; sequencing was by immunoSEQ multiplex PCR. The sample includes some 43,000 clones, about nine tenths of them seen just once. In germline, CDR1 is SGHRS, CDR2 YFSETQ. The V end lost 0 bases, the J end lost 6 bases, and 7 bases lay between the germline ends. CDR3 length: 13 amino acids. This clone has just one count. The TCR sequence derives from a female donor with multiple sclerosis, enrolled in a pregnancy study. The sample in question was CD8+ T cells from peripheral blood mononuclear cells, obtained in the first trimester of pregnancy. V and J are TRBV5-1 and TRBJ2-1, with D possibly being TRBD1 (6 bases). The CDR3 nucleotides read TGCGCCAGCAGCTTGGAAGGGGGCAATGAGCAGTTCTTC. It translates to CASSLEGGNEQFF.